The T cell receptor beta chain under discussion was sequenced for a study of cytotoxic CD8 clonotypes in ibrutinib-treated CLL. Study in general: Response samples followed a median around 11 months of treatment, range 6 to 36. On average, each sample had about 250,000 productive templates and about 89,000 productive rearrangements.

General observations from the study: Researchers report that baseline clonality outpaced age-matched healthy donors and tracked circulating CD8+ T-cell counts.

TCRdb's table, derived via immunoSEQ multiplex PCR, lists solely in-frame clones and lacks some. The sample includes approximately 200,000 clones, about two thirds of them seen just once. A note on this clone: No antigen is known for it.

Germline-derived CDR1 and CDR2 are LGHNA and YSLEER. The CDR3 has 15 amino acids. V was shortened by 1 base and J by 3 bases, with 10 bases between the two germline ends. The material sequenced was PBMCs, taken after 24 months of ibrutinib treatment. The chain has TRBV4-3 and TRBJ2-1, with D uncertain. This clonotype was sampled from a human donor with chronic lymphocytic leukemia. CDR3 coding DNA: TGCGCCAGCAGCCAAGCAAGCCCAGGCTACAATGAGCAGTTCTTC. It codes for CASSQASPGYNEQFF.